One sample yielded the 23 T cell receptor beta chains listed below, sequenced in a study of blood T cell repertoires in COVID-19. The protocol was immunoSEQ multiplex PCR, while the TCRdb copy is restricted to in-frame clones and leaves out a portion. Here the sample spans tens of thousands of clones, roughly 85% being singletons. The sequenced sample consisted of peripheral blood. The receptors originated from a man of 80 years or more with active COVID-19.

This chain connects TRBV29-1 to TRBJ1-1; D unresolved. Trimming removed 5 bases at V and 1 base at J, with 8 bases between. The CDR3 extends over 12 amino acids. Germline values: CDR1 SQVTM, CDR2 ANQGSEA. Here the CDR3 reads CSVSSGNTEAFF. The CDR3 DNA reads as TGCAGCGTTAGTTCGGGGAACACTGAAGCTTTCTTT.

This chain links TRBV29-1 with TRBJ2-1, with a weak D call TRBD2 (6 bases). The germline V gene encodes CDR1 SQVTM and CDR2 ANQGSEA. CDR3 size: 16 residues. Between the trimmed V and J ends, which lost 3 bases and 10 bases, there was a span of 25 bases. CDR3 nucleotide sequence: TGCAGCGTTGACGGGACTGGGGCTAGCAACCTTAGGGAGCAGTTCTTC. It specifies CSVDGTGASNLREQFF.

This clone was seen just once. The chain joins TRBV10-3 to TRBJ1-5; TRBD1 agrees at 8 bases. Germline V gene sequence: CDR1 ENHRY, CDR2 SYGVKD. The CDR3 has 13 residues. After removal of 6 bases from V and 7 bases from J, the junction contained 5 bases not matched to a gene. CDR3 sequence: CAIRDREGQPQHF. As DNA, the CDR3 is TGTGCCATCAGGGACAGGGAAGGGCAGCCCCAGCATTTT.

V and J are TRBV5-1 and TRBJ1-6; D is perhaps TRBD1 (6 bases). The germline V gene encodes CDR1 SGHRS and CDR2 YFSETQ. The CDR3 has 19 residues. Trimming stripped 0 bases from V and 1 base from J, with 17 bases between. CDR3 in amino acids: CASSLAPRVQGSYNSPLHF. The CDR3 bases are TGCGCCAGCAGCTTGGCCCCCAGGGTCCAGGGGTCCTATAATTCACCCCTCCACTTT.

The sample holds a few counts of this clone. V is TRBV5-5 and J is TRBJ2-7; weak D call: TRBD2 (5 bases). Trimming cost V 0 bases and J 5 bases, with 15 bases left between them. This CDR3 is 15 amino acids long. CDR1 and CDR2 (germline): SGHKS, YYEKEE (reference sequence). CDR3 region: CASSLGWTDFDEQYF. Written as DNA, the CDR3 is TGTGCCAGCAGCTTGGGGTGGACTGATTTCGACGAGCAGTACTTC. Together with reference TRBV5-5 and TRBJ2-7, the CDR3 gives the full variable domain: DAGVTQSPTHLIKTRGQQVTLRCSPISGHKSVSWYQQVLGQGPQFIFQYYEKEERGRGNFPDRFSARQFPNYSSELNVNALLLGDSALYLCASSLGWTDFDEQYFGPGTRLTVT.

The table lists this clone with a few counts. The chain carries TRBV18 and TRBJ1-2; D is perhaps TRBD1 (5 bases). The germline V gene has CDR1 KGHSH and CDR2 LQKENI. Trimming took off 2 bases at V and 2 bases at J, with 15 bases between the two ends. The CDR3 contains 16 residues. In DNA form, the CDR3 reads TGTGCCAGCTCACCATTGCCGGGACTTACCAACTATGGCTACACCTTC. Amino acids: CASSPLPGLTNYGYTF.

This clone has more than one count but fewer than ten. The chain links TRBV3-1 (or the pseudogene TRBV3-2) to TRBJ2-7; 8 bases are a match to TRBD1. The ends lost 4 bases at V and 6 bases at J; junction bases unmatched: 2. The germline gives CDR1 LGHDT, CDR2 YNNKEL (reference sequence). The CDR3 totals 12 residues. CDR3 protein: CASSRTGFEQYF. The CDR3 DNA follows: TGTGCCAGCAGCCGGACAGGGTTCGAGCAGTACTTC.

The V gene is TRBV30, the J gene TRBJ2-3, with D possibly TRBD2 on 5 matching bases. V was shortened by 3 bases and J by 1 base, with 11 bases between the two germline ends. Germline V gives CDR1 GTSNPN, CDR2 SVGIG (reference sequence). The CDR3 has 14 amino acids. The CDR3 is CAWRRGRGTDTQYF. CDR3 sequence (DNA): TGTGCCTGGAGGAGAGGGCGTGGCACAGATACGCAGTATTTT.

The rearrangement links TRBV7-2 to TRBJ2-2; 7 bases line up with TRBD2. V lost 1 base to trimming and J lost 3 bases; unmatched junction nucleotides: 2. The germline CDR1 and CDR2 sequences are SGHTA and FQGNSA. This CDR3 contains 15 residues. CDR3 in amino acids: CASSLVGGDTGELFF. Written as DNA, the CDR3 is TGTGCCAGCAGCTTAGTTGGGGGGGACACCGGGGAGCTGTTTTTT.

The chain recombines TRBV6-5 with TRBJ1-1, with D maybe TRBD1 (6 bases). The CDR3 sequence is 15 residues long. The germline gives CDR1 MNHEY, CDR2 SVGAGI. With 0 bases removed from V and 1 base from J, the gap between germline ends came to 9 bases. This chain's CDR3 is CASSYSGHQNTEAFF. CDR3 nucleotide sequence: TGTGCCAGCAGTTACTCGGGACACCAGAACACTGAAGCTTTCTTT.

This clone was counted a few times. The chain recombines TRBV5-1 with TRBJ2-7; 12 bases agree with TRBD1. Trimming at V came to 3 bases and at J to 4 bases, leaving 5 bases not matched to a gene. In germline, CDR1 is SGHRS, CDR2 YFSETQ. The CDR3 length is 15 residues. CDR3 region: CASSWGQGALYEQYF. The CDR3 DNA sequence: TGCGCCAGCAGCTGGGGACAGGGGGCATTATACGAGCAGTACTTC.

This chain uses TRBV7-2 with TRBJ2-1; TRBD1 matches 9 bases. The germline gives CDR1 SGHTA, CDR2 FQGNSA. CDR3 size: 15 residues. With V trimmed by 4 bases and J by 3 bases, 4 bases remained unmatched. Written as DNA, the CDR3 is TGTGCCAGCAGCTCGGACAGGGGAAACTACAATGAGCAGTTCTTC. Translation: CASSSDRGNYNEQFF. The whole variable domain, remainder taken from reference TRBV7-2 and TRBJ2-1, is GAGVSQSPSNKVTEKGKDVELRCDPISGHTALYWYRQSLGQGLEFLIYFQGNSAPDKSGLPSDRFSAERTGGSVSTLTIQRTQQEDSAVYLCASSSDRGNYNEQFFGPGTRLTVL.

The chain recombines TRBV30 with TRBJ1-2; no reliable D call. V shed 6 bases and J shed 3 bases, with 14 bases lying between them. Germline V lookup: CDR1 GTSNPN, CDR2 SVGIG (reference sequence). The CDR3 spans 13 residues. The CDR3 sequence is CACIPPGHYGYTF. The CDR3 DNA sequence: TGTGCCTGTATCCCCCCAGGCCACTATGGCTACACCTTC.

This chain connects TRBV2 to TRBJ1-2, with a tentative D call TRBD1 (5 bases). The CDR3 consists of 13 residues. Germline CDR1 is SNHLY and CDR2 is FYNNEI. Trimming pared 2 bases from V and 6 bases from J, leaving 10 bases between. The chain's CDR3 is CASSETGANGYTF. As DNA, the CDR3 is TGTGCCAGCAGTGAAACTGGGGCGAATGGCTACACCTTC. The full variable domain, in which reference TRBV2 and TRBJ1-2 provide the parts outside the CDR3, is EPEVTQTPSHQVTQMGQEVILRCVPISNHLYFYWYRQILGQKVEFLVSFYNNEISEKSEIFDDQFSVERPDGSNFTLKIRSTKLEDSAMYFCASSETGANGYTFGSGTRLTVV.

CDR3 sequence: CASRALGQGVYEQYF. DNA of the CDR3: TGTGCCAGCAGGGCTCTCGGGCAGGGGGTCTACGAGCAGTACTTC. The chain combines TRBV5-6 with TRBJ2-7, with 7 bases identical to TRBD1. Germline V gene lookup returns CDR1 SGHDT and CDR2 YYEEEE. CDR3 length: 15 amino acids. V shed 5 bases, J shed 3 bases, and the junction held 11 bases outside the gene matches.

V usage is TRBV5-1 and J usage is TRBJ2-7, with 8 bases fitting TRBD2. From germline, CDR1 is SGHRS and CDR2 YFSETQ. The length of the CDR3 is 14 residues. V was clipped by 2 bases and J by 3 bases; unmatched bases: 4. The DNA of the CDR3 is TGCGCCAGCAGCTTAAGGACTAGCCTCTACGAGCAGTACTTC. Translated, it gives CASSLRTSLYEQYF.

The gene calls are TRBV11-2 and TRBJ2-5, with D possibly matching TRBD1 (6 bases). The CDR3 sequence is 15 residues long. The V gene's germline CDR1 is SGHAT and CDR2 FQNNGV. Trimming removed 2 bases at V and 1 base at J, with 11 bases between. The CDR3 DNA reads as TGTGCCAGCAGCTTACTGGGGGCAATCCAAGAGACCCAGTACTTC. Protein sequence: CASSLLGAIQETQYF.

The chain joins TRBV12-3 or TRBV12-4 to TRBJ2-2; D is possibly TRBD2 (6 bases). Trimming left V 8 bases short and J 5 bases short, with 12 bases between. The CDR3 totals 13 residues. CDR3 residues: CASRGLRTGELFF. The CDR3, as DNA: TGTGCCAGCCGGGGACTTAGAACCGGGGAGCTGTTTTTT.

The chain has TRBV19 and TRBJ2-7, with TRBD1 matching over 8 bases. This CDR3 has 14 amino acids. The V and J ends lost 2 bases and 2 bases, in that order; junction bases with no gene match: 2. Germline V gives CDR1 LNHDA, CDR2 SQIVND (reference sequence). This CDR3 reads CASSILGQAYEQYF. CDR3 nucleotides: TGTGCCAGTAGTATATTGGGACAGGCCTACGAGCAGTACTTC.

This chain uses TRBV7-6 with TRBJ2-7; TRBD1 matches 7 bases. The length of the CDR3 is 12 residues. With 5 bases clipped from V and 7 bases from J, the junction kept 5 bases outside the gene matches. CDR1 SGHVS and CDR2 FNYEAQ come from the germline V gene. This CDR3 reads CASSGGQAEQYF. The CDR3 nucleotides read TGTGCCAGCAGCGGCGGACAGGCAGAGCAGTACTTC.

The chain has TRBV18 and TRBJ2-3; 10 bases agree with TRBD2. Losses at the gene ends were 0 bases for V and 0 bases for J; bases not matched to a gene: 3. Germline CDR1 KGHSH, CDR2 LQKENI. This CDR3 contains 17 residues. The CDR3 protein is CASSPPASGGSTDTQYF. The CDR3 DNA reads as TGTGCCAGCTCACCACCTGCTAGCGGGGGAAGCACAGATACGCAGTATTTT.

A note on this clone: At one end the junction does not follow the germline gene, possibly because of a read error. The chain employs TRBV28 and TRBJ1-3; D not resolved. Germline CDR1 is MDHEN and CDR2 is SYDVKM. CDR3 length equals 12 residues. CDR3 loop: CASSDSRNTIYF. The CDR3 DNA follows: TGTGCCAGCAGTGACTCTAGAAACACCATATATTTT.

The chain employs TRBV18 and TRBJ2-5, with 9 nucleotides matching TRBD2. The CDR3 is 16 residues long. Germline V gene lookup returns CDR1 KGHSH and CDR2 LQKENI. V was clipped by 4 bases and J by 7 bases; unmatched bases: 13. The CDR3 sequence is CASSLLGLAAPGTQYF. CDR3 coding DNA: TGTGCCAGCTCACTCCTGGGACTAGCTGCGCCGGGGACCCAGTACTTC.